This TCR beta chain was documented in a study of PD-1 blockade in classical Hodgkin lymphoma. This clone was detected only once. Its antigen is not identified. Whole-study findings and limits: CD8+ TCR diversity did not rise significantly by C4D1, unlike CD4+. Repertoire difference causes, possibly disease activity or prior therapy, remain undefined.

Noted time point: cycle 4 day 1 (C4D1), after more than five weeks of nivolumab. All patients relapsed after autologous stem cell transplantation, and brentuximab vedotin exposure varied. Magnetic negative selection was used to purify CD8+ T cells from thawed PBMCs. Repertoires were generated with immunoSEQ multiplex PCR, while TCRdb's copy carries only in-frame clones and drops some. This sample has 12,000 or so clones, with roughly 81% found just once. This receptor was identified in a human donor with classical Hodgkin lymphoma. The donor label of this sample is uncertain. The specimen comprised CD8+ T cells from blood, sampled before the fourth cycle of nivolumab.

This CDR3 is CASSAAGSGGNTIYF. CDR3 nucleotides: TGTGCCAGCAGCGCCGCAGGGTCGGGAGGAAACACCATATATTTT. The chain employs TRBV9 and TRBJ1-3; weak D call: TRBD1 (5 bases). With 3 bases removed from V and 4 bases from J, the gap between germline ends came to 14 bases. CDR3 length: 15 amino acids. The germline V gene encodes CDR1 SGDLS and CDR2 YYNGEE.